This TCR beta chain was sequenced during a study of blood T cell repertoires in COVID-19. For the study at large: Italy, Spain and the United States were the sources of the convalescent and acute COVID-19 samples.

In the original analysis: Reference gene primer amplification in the assay estimated nucleated cell counts. TCRdb's table, derived via immunoSEQ multiplex PCR, lists solely in-frame clones and lacks some. V, J and clone size were drawn from that table, and D and trimming were deduced from the DNA. The table has around 180,000 clones, about 83% seen once. This clone has only a few counts. This receptor was obtained from a person between 65 and 79 years old with COVID-19, enrolled during active disease. The sequencing input was peripheral blood.

The CDR3 DNA reads TGTGCCAGCAGCTTAAGGGACAGGAACACCGGGGAGCTGTTTTTT. Amino acid sequence: CASSLRDRNTGELFF. V gene TRBV7-2 combines with J gene TRBJ2-2; 7 positions match TRBD1. The J segment lost 1 base and the V segment lost 2 bases, leaving 1 base of the junction unmatched. The CDR3 length is 15 residues. Germline values: CDR1 SGHTA, CDR2 FQGNSA.